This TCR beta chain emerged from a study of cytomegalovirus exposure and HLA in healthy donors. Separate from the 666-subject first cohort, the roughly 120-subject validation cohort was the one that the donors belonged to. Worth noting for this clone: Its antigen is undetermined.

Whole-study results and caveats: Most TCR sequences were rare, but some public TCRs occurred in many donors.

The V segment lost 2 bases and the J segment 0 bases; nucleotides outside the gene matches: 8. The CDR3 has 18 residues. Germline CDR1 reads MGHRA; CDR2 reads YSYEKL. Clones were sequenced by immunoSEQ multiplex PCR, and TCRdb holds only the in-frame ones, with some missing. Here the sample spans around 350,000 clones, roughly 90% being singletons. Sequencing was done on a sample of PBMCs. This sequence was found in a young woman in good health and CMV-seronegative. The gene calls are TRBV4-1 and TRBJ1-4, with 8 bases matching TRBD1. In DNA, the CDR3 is TGCGCCAGCAGCCAATCGAACAGGGGGTCGACAACTAATGAAAAACTGTTTTTT. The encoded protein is CASSQSNRGSTTNEKLFF.